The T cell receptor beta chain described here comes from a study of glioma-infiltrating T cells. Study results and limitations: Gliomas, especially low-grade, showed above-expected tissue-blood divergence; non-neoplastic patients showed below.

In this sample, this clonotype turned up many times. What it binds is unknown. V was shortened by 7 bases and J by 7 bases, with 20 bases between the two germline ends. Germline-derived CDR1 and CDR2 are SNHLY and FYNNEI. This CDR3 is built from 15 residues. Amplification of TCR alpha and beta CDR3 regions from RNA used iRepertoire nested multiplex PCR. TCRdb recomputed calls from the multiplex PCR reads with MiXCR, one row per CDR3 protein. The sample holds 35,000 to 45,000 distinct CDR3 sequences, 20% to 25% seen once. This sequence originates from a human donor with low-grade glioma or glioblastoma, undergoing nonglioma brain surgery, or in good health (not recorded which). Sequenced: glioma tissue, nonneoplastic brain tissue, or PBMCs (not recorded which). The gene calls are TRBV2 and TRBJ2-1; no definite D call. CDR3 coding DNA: TGTGCCAGCACTTTCAATCGACTCCACCTTAATGAGCAGTTCTTC. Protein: CASTFNRLHLNEQFF.